The TCR beta chain under discussion was sequenced for a study of shared clonotypes between healthy human individuals. Notes on the study in general: Naive subsets typically showed greater estimated richness than memory subsets. Clonotype sharing among donors likely depends on sequencing depth.

The CDR3 loop spans 13 amino acids. The V gene's germline CDR1 is SGHTA and CDR2 FQGTGA. Trimming removed 5 bases from V and 5 bases from J; junction bases left unmatched: 6. In the CD4+ fraction, cells were divided into CD45RA+ naive and CD45RA-negative memory subsets. Using immunoSEQ multiplex PCR, the repertoire was profiled, and TCRdb retains in-frame clones only, with some absent. The sample consists of 1.6 million or so clones, 95% to 97% of them appearing once. There are a few counts of this clone. Its antigen is as yet unknown. The TCR originated in a man between 25 and 39 years old in good health. The gene calls are TRBV7-3 and TRBJ2-7, with 7 bases identical to TRBD1. Sequenced input: naive CD4+ T cells sorted from blood. The subset denotes: CD45RA+ positively selected. The CDR3 sequence is CASSTDRDHEQYF. The CDR3 bases are TGTGCCAGCAGCACCGACAGGGACCACGAGCAGTACTTC.